The rows below give T cell receptor beta chains drawn from one sample of a study of T cells in Graves' hyperthyroidism and ophthalmopathy. TCRdb re-analysed the multiplex PCR reads in MiXCR, keeping a single row per CDR3 protein. The sample holds approximately 630,000 distinct CDR3 sequences, 15% to 20% seen once. The sample taken for sequencing was blood. The receptors originated from a woman aged 25 to 39 with Graves' hyperthyroidism. Both conserved end residues are part of each CDR3. The D gene is left open where the match is weak. The size field is filled for only some rows; it gives once, few, many or a size class.

D	V	size	J	CDR3	DNA
TRBD1	TRBV19	-	TRBJ2-2	CASSMDRMNTGELFF	TGTGCCAGTAGTATGGACAGGATGAACACCGGGGAGCTGTTTTTT
TRBD1	TRBV6-2/TRBV6-3	many	TRBJ2-3	CASSSGQYTDTQYF	TGTGCCAGCAGTTCGGGACAGTACACAGATACGCAGTATTTT
TRBD1	TRBV6-1	-	TRBJ1-2	CASSRQGATYGYTF	TGTGCCAGCAGTCGGCAGGGGGCCACCTATGGCTACACCTTC
TRBD2	TRBV12-5	many	TRBJ2-7	CASGSTSGLPEQYF	TGTGCTAGTGGGTCTACTAGCGGGCTACCCGAGCAGTACTTC
-	TRBV28	many	TRBJ1-4	CASSPPGEGKLFF	TGTGCCAGCAGTCCCCCAGGGGAGGGAAAACTGTTTTTT
-	TRBV4-3	few	TRBJ1-2	CASSQGTDAYGYTF	TGCGCCAGCAGCCAAGGGACAGACGCTTATGGCTACACCTTC
-	TRBV29-1	-	TRBJ2-2	CSVEDRAATGELFF	TGCAGCGTTGAAGATCGGGCGGCCACCGGGGAGCTGTTTTTT
-	TRBV3-1	few	TRBJ2-1	CASSHTPGQLFF	TGTGCCAGCAGCCACACCCCGGGACAACTGTTCTTC
TRBD2	TRBV6-1	-	TRBJ2-5	CASSDGGLAGLASQGTQYF	TGTGCCAGCAGTGATGGGGGACTAGCGGGACTAGCCTCCCAAGGGACCCAGTACTTC
-	TRBV27	many	TRBJ2-5	CASSADTGWETQYF	TGTGCCAGCAGTGCCGATACGGGGTGGGAGACCCAGTACTTC